The rows below give T cell receptor beta chains drawn from one sample of a study of T cell responses to AZD1222 COVID-19 vaccine. The table came from immunoSEQ multiplex PCR; TCRdb's copy has only in-frame clones and leaves some out. The sample lists more than 150,000 clones; less than 90% were seen once. This specimen consisted of peripheral blood, obtained after recovery from COVID-19. These receptors all stem from an adult who had recovered from COVID-19. CDR3s include the opening cysteine and the closing phenylalanine or tryptophan. The order of the fields is V gene, J gene, D gene, clone size, CDR3 protein, CDR3 DNA. D genes are given only for firm matches. Clone size is stated in some rows and not others, as once, few, many or a class when expanded.

v_call: TRBV7-7; j_call: TRBJ2-2; d_call: TRBD1; clone_size: few; cdr3_aa: CASSARQGTGELFF; cdr3_nt: TGTGCCAGCAGCGCTCGACAGGGCACCGGGGAGCTGTTTTTT
v_call: TRBV4-3; j_call: TRBJ1-1; d_call: .; clone_size: .; cdr3_aa: CASSQTYGARNTEAFF; cdr3_nt: TGCGCCAGCAGCCAAACGTACGGCGCGCGTAACACTGAAGCTTTCTTT
v_call: TRBV6-5; j_call: TRBJ1-6; d_call: TRBD1; clone_size: .; cdr3_aa: CASHDRENSPLHF; cdr3_nt: TGTGCCAGTCATGACAGGGAAAATTCACCCCTCCACTTT
v_call: TRBV6-5; j_call: TRBJ1-1; d_call: TRBD1; clone_size: .; cdr3_aa: CASSWNRGRGNTEAFF; cdr3_nt: TGTGCCAGCAGTTGGAACAGGGGGCGCGGGAACACTGAAGCTTTCTTT
v_call: TRBV7-2; j_call: TRBJ1-2; d_call: TRBD1; clone_size: .; cdr3_aa: CASRPSGDRGLHGYTF; cdr3_nt: TGTGCCAGCAGACCTAGCGGGGACAGGGGGCTGCATGGCTACACCTTC
v_call: TRBV5-4; j_call: TRBJ2-1; d_call: TRBD2; clone_size: .; cdr3_aa: CASSSPASGRGYNEQFF; cdr3_nt: TGTGCCAGCAGTTCCCCCGCTAGCGGGAGGGGCTACAATGAGCAGTTCTTC
v_call: TRBV18; j_call: TRBJ1-3; d_call: TRBD1; clone_size: .; cdr3_aa: CASSPPTGAGNTIYF; cdr3_nt: TGTGCCAGCTCACCACCAACAGGGGCTGGAAACACCATATATTTT
v_call: TRBV5-1; j_call: TRBJ2-2; d_call: TRBD1; clone_size: .; cdr3_aa: CASSSMPPGQESGELFF; cdr3_nt: TGCGCCAGCAGCTCGATGCCTCCGGGACAGGAATCCGGGGAGCTGTTTTTT
v_call: TRBV2; j_call: TRBJ2-7; d_call: .; clone_size: .; cdr3_aa: CASMKGGGGYEQYF; cdr3_nt: TGTGCCAGCATGAAGGGAGGGGGAGGTTACGAGCAGTACTTC
v_call: TRBV28; j_call: TRBJ2-5; d_call: TRBD1; clone_size: .; cdr3_aa: CASKPGQIQETQYF; cdr3_nt: TGTGCCAGCAAGCCGGGACAGATACAAGAGACCCAGTACTTC
v_call: TRBV18; j_call: TRBJ2-1; d_call: TRBD2; clone_size: .; cdr3_aa: CASSPTSGGEFF; cdr3_nt: TGTGCCAGCTCACCAACTAGCGGAGGGGAGTTCTTC
v_call: TRBV7-8; j_call: TRBJ2-7; d_call: .; clone_size: .; cdr3_aa: CASSLYGSYSYEQYF; cdr3_nt: TGTGCCAGCAGCTTATACGGGTCGTATTCCTACGAGCAGTACTTC
v_call: TRBV5-4; j_call: TRBJ2-2; d_call: .; clone_size: .; cdr3_aa: CASSPSRAGGELFF; cdr3_nt: TGTGCCAGCAGTCCTAGCCGGGCAGGCGGGGAGCTGTTTTTT
v_call: TRBV11-2; j_call: TRBJ2-7; d_call: .; clone_size: once; cdr3_aa: CASSLETTSLEQYF; cdr3_nt: TGTGCCAGCAGCTTGGAGACTACCAGCCTGGAGCAGTACTTC
v_call: TRBV6-1; j_call: TRBJ1-1; d_call: TRBD1; clone_size: .; cdr3_aa: CASSVGTGGWGTEAFF; cdr3_nt: TGTGCCAGCAGTGTGGGGACAGGGGGCTGGGGCACTGAAGCTTTCTTT
v_call: TRBV19; j_call: TRBJ2-1; d_call: .; clone_size: once; cdr3_aa: CASSGGGLSYNEQFF; cdr3_nt: TGTGCCAGTAGTGGAGGGGGACTCTCCTACAATGAGCAGTTCTTC
v_call: TRBV5-1; j_call: TRBJ2-3; d_call: .; clone_size: .; cdr3_aa: CASSPPGGGGDTQYF; cdr3_nt: TGCGCCAGCAGCCCCCCAGGGGGCGGGGGAGATACGCAGTATTTT
v_call: TRBV7-9; j_call: TRBJ1-5; d_call: .; clone_size: .; cdr3_aa: CASSLLGQPQHF; cdr3_nt: TGTGCCAGCAGCTTATTGGGGCAGCCCCAGCATTTT
v_call: TRBV19; j_call: TRBJ1-1; d_call: TRBD1; clone_size: .; cdr3_aa: CASTTGGAVITEAFF; cdr3_nt: TGTGCCAGTACAACAGGGGGCGCGGTAATCACTGAAGCTTTCTTT
v_call: TRBV18; j_call: TRBJ1-1; d_call: .; clone_size: .; cdr3_aa: CASSLNRVEAFF; cdr3_nt: TGTGCCAGCTCACTTAATAGGGTTGAAGCTTTCTTT
v_call: TRBV5-1; j_call: TRBJ2-5; d_call: TRBD1; clone_size: .; cdr3_aa: CASSLAGTGGQETQYF; cdr3_nt: TGCGCCAGCAGCTTGGCCGGGACAGGGGGCCAAGAGACCCAGTACTTC
v_call: TRBV4-2; j_call: TRBJ1-2; d_call: .; clone_size: .; cdr3_aa: CASRSGTNYGYTF; cdr3_nt: TGTGCCAGCCGTTCCGGGACCAACTATGGCTACACCTTC
v_call: TRBV2; j_call: TRBJ2-7; d_call: TRBD2; clone_size: once; cdr3_aa: CASSVTSGMTYEQYF; cdr3_nt: TGTGCCAGCAGCGTTACTAGCGGGATGACCTACGAGCAGTACTTC
v_call: TRBV27; j_call: TRBJ1-5; d_call: .; clone_size: .; cdr3_aa: CASSLIPGSNQPQHF; cdr3_nt: TGTGCCAGCAGTTTAATCCCGGGTAGCAATCAGCCCCAGCATTTT
v_call: TRBV2; j_call: TRBJ2-1; d_call: .; clone_size: .; cdr3_aa: CASSEGPEQFF; cdr3_nt: TGTGCCAGCAGTGAGGGGCCTGAGCAGTTCTTC
v_call: TRBV19; j_call: TRBJ1-2; d_call: TRBD1; clone_size: .; cdr3_aa: CASSVIRGQDYGYTF; cdr3_nt: TGTGCCAGTAGTGTAATTAGGGGACAGGACTATGGCTACACCTTC
v_call: TRBV7-3; j_call: TRBJ2-5; d_call: .; clone_size: .; cdr3_aa: CASSLKGLLCWETQYF; cdr3_nt: TGTGCCAGCAGCTTAAAGGGACTCCTGTGTTGGGAGACCCAGTACTTC
v_call: TRBV3-1/TRBV3-2; j_call: TRBJ2-7; d_call: .; clone_size: .; cdr3_aa: CASSQHGREQYF; cdr3_nt: TGTGCCAGCAGCCAACACGGACGGGAGCAGTACTTC